The 15 T cell receptor beta chains below were found in one sample sequenced in a study of cytomegalovirus exposure and HLA in healthy donors. The PCR contained 60 Vbeta and 13 Jbeta primers. The protocol was immunoSEQ multiplex PCR, while the TCRdb copy is restricted to in-frame clones and leaves out a portion. The repertoire holds 200,000 to 250,000 clones, with roughly 80% as singletons. The sequencing sample was made of PBMCs. The receptors were sampled from a girl aged 10 to 17 in good health and CMV-seronegative.

The chain has TRBV30 and TRBJ2-5, with TRBD2 matching 7 bases. The CDR3 sequence is 12 residues long. Trimming took 2 bases from V and 14 from J; bases not matched to a gene: 11. Per germline, CDR1 GTSNPN and CDR2 SVGIG (reference sequence). This chain's CDR3 is CAWSREGTSTYF. The CDR3 DNA follows: TGTGCCTGGAGTAGGGAGGGAACTAGTACTTACTTC.

The chain is built from TRBV29-1 and TRBJ2-1, with D perhaps matching TRBD1 (5 bases). Germline CDR1 and CDR2: SQVTM and ANQGSEA. Trimming removed 5 bases at V and 6 bases at J, with 14 bases between. The CDR3 sequence is 13 residues long. CDR3 sequence (DNA): TGCAGCGTTAGGACACCCCGCCTCAATGAGCAGTTCTTC. Its protein product is CSVRTPRLNEQFF.

The chain uses TRBV28 and TRBJ1-1, with TRBD1 identical over 7 bases. The J segment lost 10 bases and the V segment lost 5 bases, leaving 7 bases of the junction unmatched. This CDR3 comprises 12 residues. Germline V gives CDR1 MDHEN, CDR2 SYDVKM. The CDR3 sequence is CASSPTHRGAFF. In DNA form, the CDR3 reads TGTGCCAGCAGTCCTACTCACAGGGGAGCTTTCTTT.

The chain is built from TRBV9 and TRBJ2-2; D call uncertain. The V end lost 5 bases, the J end lost 7 bases, and 6 bases lay between the germline ends. This CDR3 spans 11 amino acids. The germline CDR1 and CDR2 sequences are SGDLS and YYNGEE. The CDR3 coding sequence is TGTGCCAGCAGTACTGACGGGGAGCTGTTTTTT. Its protein is CASSTDGELFF.

On this clone itself: The same CDR3 is also encoded by other DNA sequences in this sample. The chain couples TRBV9 to TRBJ1-1, with TRBD1 as a possible D gene (5 bases). The V gene's germline CDR1 is SGDLS and CDR2 YYNGEE. V was cut by 4 bases and J by 0 bases, with 7 bases left in between. This CDR3 is 13 amino acids long. CDR3: CASSRGLNTEAFF. The CDR3 nucleotides read TGTGCCAGCAGCAGGGGTCTGAACACTGAAGCTTTCTTT.

Note on this clone: Without the conserved terminal phenylalanine or tryptophan, this CDR3 likely stems from a read error. No DNA is shown, since the ends of the CDR3 on it are uncertain; the CDR3 is the one TCRdb lists. The CDR3 is CASPAWLP. The rearrangement links TRBV27 to TRBJ1-2; TRBD1 is the table's D call, not checked against the DNA. Germline CDR1 is MNHEY and CDR2 is SMNVEV (reference sequence). The CDR3 totals 8 residues, both ends included.

The V and J genes are TRBV5-8 and TRBJ2-7, with 8 bases identical to TRBD1. The V and J ends lost 3 bases and 0 bases, in that order; junction bases with no gene match: 8. Per germline, CDR1 SGHTS and CDR2 YDEGEE. CDR3 length: 16 amino acids. The CDR3 loop reads CASSSPRTGISYEQYF. The CDR3 DNA sequence: TGTGCCAGCAGCTCCCCACGGACAGGGATCTCCTACGAGCAGTACTTC.

The chain combines TRBV9 with TRBJ2-2, with 7 bases matching TRBD1. This CDR3 has 16 residues. V lost 0 bases and J lost 6; bases outside the gene matches: 8. Germline V gives CDR1 SGDLS, CDR2 YYNGEE. Written as DNA, the CDR3 is TGTGCCAGCAGCGTAGGTCCAGGCCAGGGGGCCGGGGAGCTGTTTTTT. It is translated as CASSVGPGQGAGELFF.

The chain carries TRBV4-2 and TRBJ1-1; 7 nucleotides line up with TRBD1. Per germline, CDR1 LGHNA and CDR2 YNFKEQ. J gave up 3 bases and V 4 bases, and 5 bases lay outside the gene matches. The CDR3 loop spans 14 amino acids. The CDR3 bases are TGTGCCAGCAGCCTTAAAACAGGGGACACTGAAGCTTTCTTT. Protein: CASSLKTGDTEAFF.

J is TRBJ2-1 and V is TRBV21-1; the table's D call TRBD2 went unverified against the DNA. TRBV21-1 is annotated as a pseudogene. This CDR3 spans 20 amino acids. The DNA for the CDR3 is TGTGCCAGCAGCAATGCCGAAGGTAGCGGGAGGGGTAGCTCCTACAATGAGCAGTTCTTC. This gives the protein CASSNAEGSGRGSSYNEQFF.

V gene TRBV6-5 combines with J gene TRBJ1-1, with 10 bases that match TRBD1. Germline V gives CDR1 MNHEY, CDR2 SVGAGI. The V segment lost 2 bases and the J segment 5 bases; nucleotides outside the gene matches: 5. The CDR3 loop spans 15 amino acids. The CDR3 bases are TGTGCCAGCAGTTACGTAGGACAGGGGGATACTGAAGCTTTCTTT. Protein sequence: CASSYVGQGDTEAFF.

The table lists this clone with a few counts. The chain carries TRBV27 and TRBJ2-6; D may be TRBD2 (7 bases). The V and J ends lost 1 base and 1 base respectively, with 11 bases between them. This CDR3 has 17 amino acids. Per germline, CDR1 MNHEY and CDR2 SMNVEV (reference sequence). The CDR3 region is CASSLLGGASGANVLTF. The CDR3 DNA reads as TGTGCCAGCAGTTTATTAGGGGGGGCGTCTGGGGCCAACGTCCTGACTTTC.

This clone occurred once. The V call is TRBV5-1, the J call TRBJ2-3, with 9 nucleotides matching TRBD2. Trimming cost V 4 bases and J 2 bases; bases outside gene matches: 17. Germline lookup yields CDR1 SGHRS and CDR2 YFSETQ. This CDR3 is 19 amino acids long. In DNA, the CDR3 is TGCGCCAGCAGCAAAGATCGGCTAGCGGGGTCCCCGTCCACAGATACGCAGTATTTT. This translates into CASSKDRLAGSPSTDTQYF.

V and J are TRBV10-2 and TRBJ1-5; 7 positions agree with TRBD1. Unmatched junction bases numbered 14, after V lost 8 bases and J lost 4 bases. The CDR3 extends over 16 amino acids. From germline, CDR1 is WSHSY and CDR2 SAAADI. The CDR3 loop reads CASGENYGTANQPQHF. The CDR3 nucleotides read TGCGCCAGCGGCGAAAACTACGGGACAGCGAATCAGCCCCAGCATTTT.

V is TRBV5-1 and J is TRBJ2-7, with D hard to call. V was trimmed by 0 bases and J by 2 bases, leaving 3 bases between them. This CDR3 region has 12 residues. Looked up from germline, CDR1 is SGHRS and CDR2 is YFSETQ. The CDR3 is CASSLGAYEQYF. The CDR3, as DNA: TGCGCCAGCAGCTTGGGAGCCTACGAGCAGTACTTC.